These 14 T cell receptor beta chains originate from one sample sequenced in a study of monozygotic twins with inflammatory bowel disease. TCRdb reworked the 5' RACE reads into one entry per CDR3 protein, no DNA. Its clone listing holds 120,000 to 150,000 distinct CDR3 sequences. Sequenced input: blood. These receptors were collected from a human donor with ulcerative colitis or Crohn's disease, or a healthy co-twin of an affected twin (not recorded which).

The J gene is TRBJ2-3, the V gene TRBV5-1; without DNA, the TCRdb call of TRBD2 cannot be checked. Germline values: CDR1 SGHRS, CDR2 YFSETQ. There are 20 residues in the CDR3. The chain's CDR3 is CASSLHPLAGGLSSTDTQYF.

The rearrangement links TRBV20-1 to TRBJ2-7; TCRdb lists TRBD1, though no DNA is available to test this call. This CDR3 contains 14 residues. Looked up from germline, CDR1 is DFQATT and CDR2 is SNEGSKA (reference sequence). The CDR3 loop is CSARYGTGTYEQYF.

The chain joins TRBV7-2 to TRBJ1-6; TCRdb indicates TRBD1, and absent DNA this call remains unverified. The CDR3 totals 15 residues. Per the germline V gene, CDR1 is SGHTA and CDR2 is FQGNSA. CDR3 region: CASSLTPGGIAPLHF.

J is TRBJ2-1 and V is TRBV4-3; TCRdb selects TRBD1, and the lack of DNA leaves this call unchecked. In germline, CDR1 is LGHNA, CDR2 YSLEER. CDR3 length: 16 residues. CDR3 loop: CASSQELQDRGLEQFF.

V is TRBV7-2 and J is TRBJ2-3. CDR3 length: 14 amino acids. The V gene's germline CDR1 is SGHTA and CDR2 FQGNSA. CDR3 region: CASSGRIPQDTQYF. The complete variable domain, with remaining parts taken from reference TRBV7-2 and TRBJ2-3, reads GAGVSQSPSNKVTEKGKDVELRCDPISGHTALYWYRQSLGQGLEFLIYFQGNSAPDKSGLPSDRFSAERTGGSVSTLTIQRTQQEDSAVYLCASSGRIPQDTQYFGPGTRLTVL.

The chain couples TRBV4-1 to TRBJ2-2; TCRdb names TRBD1, which stays unverified in the absence of DNA. The CDR3 has 15 residues. The germline CDR1 and CDR2 sequences are MGHRA and YSYEKL. This CDR3 is CASKFSAGSTGELFF.

The rearrangement links TRBV7-3 to TRBJ2-3; TCRdb's D call of TRBD1 is untestable without DNA. Germline CDR1 and CDR2: SGHTA and FQGTGA. The CDR3 covers 14 residues. CDR3 residues: CASRPGGDPATQYF.

J is TRBJ2-7 and V is TRBV20-1; TCRdb indicates TRBD2, and absent DNA this call remains unverified. This CDR3 is built from 15 residues. Germline V gene data show CDR1 as DFQATT and CDR2 as SNEGSKA (reference sequence). The CDR3 spells CSAIWMRGSSYEQYF.

The V gene is TRBV5-1, the J gene TRBJ2-3; the D gene TCRdb calls, TRBD2, cannot be checked with no DNA. The CDR3 has 18 amino acids. The V gene's germline CDR1 is SGHRS and CDR2 YFSETQ. CDR3 sequence: CASSLVLGTRGISDTQYF.

The genes are TRBV5-1 and TRBJ1-5. CDR1 and CDR2 from the germline V gene are SGHRS and YFSETQ. The CDR3 is 14 amino acids. This CDR3 is CASSLEGTGQPQHF. Filled out from reference TRBV5-1 and TRBJ1-5, the complete variable domain reads KAGVTQTPRYLIKTRGQQVTLSCSPISGHRSVSWYQQTPGQGLQFLFEYFSETQRNKGNFPGRFSGRQFSNSRSEMNVSTLELGDSALYLCASSLEGTGQPQHFGDGTRLSIL.

CDR3 residues: CASSTRVGTGELFF. The chain combines TRBV7-2 with TRBJ2-2; without DNA, the TCRdb call of TRBD1 cannot be checked. Germline loops: CDR1 SGHTA, CDR2 FQGNSA. This CDR3 comprises 14 residues.

The chain recombines TRBV20-1 with TRBJ2-7. Germline V gives CDR1 DFQATT, CDR2 SNEGSKA (reference sequence). The CDR3 contains 14 residues. The CDR3 region is CSAMKLGTTYEQYF.

J is TRBJ2-6 and V is TRBV2; TCRdb's assignment of TRBD2 cannot be checked, as there is no DNA. Germline CDR1 is SNHLY and CDR2 is FYNNEI. The CDR3 has 15 amino acids. CDR3 in amino acids: CASSLVLSGANVLTF. Variable domain in full (rest from reference TRBV2 and TRBJ2-6): EPEVTQTPSHQVTQMGQEVILRCVPISNHLYFYWYRQILGQKVEFLVSFYNNEISEKSEIFDDQFSVERPDGSNFTLKIRSTKLEDSAMYFCASSLVLSGANVLTFGAGSRLTVL.

This chain links TRBV7-3 with TRBJ2-2. From germline, CDR1 is SGHTA and CDR2 FQGTGA. The CDR3 consists of 12 residues. CDR3 in amino acids: CASSLLPGELFF.